The 26 T cell receptor beta chains listed next were all sequenced from one sample in a study of monozygotic twins with inflammatory bowel disease. TCRdb re-analyzed the 5' RACE reads; it lists each CDR3 protein once, without DNA. The table lists 310,000 or so distinct CDR3 sequences. The sequencing input was blood. Every receptor here comes from a human donor with ulcerative colitis or Crohn's disease, or a healthy co-twin of an affected twin (not recorded which).

The V call is TRBV30, the J call TRBJ2-1; TCRdb indicates TRBD1, and absent DNA this call remains unverified. CDR1 is GTSNPN and CDR2 is SVGIG in the germline V gene (reference sequence). The CDR3 covers 17 residues. CDR3: CAWSVLRGQGGSNEQFF. Drawing the rest from reference TRBV30 and TRBJ2-1, the complete variable domain is SQTIHQWPATLVQPVGSPLSLECTVEGTSNPNLYWYRQAAGRGLQLLFYSVGIGQISSEVPQNLSASRPQDRQFILSSKKLLLSDSGFYLCAWSVLRGQGGSNEQFFGPGTRLTVL.

The chain joins TRBV5-6 to TRBJ1-2; there is no DNA to check the TCRdb D call of TRBD1. The CDR3 has 16 amino acids. CDR1 and CDR2 from the germline V gene are SGHDT and YYEEEE. CDR3 residues: CASSPRNREEGYGYTF.

The chain employs TRBV5-1 and TRBJ1-2; TCRdb designates TRBD1, a call that cannot be tested without DNA. There are 15 residues in the CDR3. Germline-derived CDR1 and CDR2 are SGHRS and YFSETQ. This chain's CDR3 is CASSLDSGGPLGYTF.

The chain joins TRBV12-3 or TRBV12-4 to TRBJ1-2; the D call from TCRdb, TRBD1, cannot be confirmed without DNA. The CDR3 totals 12 residues. CDR3 amino acids: CASSTTAYGYTF.

The rearrangement uses TRBV5-1 and TRBJ1-3. The CDR3 runs 17 residues. The germline V gene encodes CDR1 SGHRS and CDR2 YFSETQ. The CDR3 reads CASSWDPEEGSGNTIYF. Complete variable domain (other parts from reference TRBV5-1 and TRBJ1-3): KAGVTQTPRYLIKTRGQQVTLSCSPISGHRSVSWYQQTPGQGLQFLFEYFSETQRNKGNFPGRFSGRQFSNSRSEMNVSTLELGDSALYLCASSWDPEEGSGNTIYFGEGSWLTVV.

The chain recombines TRBV2 with TRBJ1-6; TCRdb returns TRBD1, unconfirmable since there is no DNA. This CDR3 is 13 amino acids long. Looked up from germline, CDR1 is SNHLY and CDR2 is FYNNEI. CDR3 amino acids: CASGRGSYSPLHF.

V gene TRBV28 combines with J gene TRBJ1-1; TCRdb selects TRBD1, and the lack of DNA leaves this call unchecked. CDR3 length: 13 amino acids. Germline V gives CDR1 MDHEN, CDR2 SYDVKM. This CDR3 is CASARGGSTEAFF. The entire variable domain, with the rest obtained from reference TRBV28 and TRBJ1-1, is as follows: DVKVTQSSRYLVKRTGEKVFLECVQDMDHENMFWYRQDPGLGLRLIYFSYDVKMKEKGDIPEGYSVSREKKERFSLILESASTNQTSMYLCASARGGSTEAFFGQGTRLTVV.

This chain connects TRBV7-2 to TRBJ2-2; checking the TCRdb D call of TRBD1 is not possible without DNA. The CDR3 is made up of 16 amino acids. Germline V gene sequence: CDR1 SGHTA, CDR2 FQGNSA. The CDR3 protein is CASSRNGGQATGELFF. Variable domain in full (rest from reference TRBV7-2 and TRBJ2-2): GAGVSQSPSNKVTEKGKDVELRCDPISGHTALYWYRQSLGQGLEFLIYFQGNSAPDKSGLPSDRFSAERTGGSVSTLTIQRTQQEDSAVYLCASSRNGGQATGELFFGEGSRLTVL.

The chain employs TRBV12-3 or TRBV12-4 and TRBJ2-7; no DNA is available, so the TRBD1 call from TCRdb remains unchecked. The CDR3 spans 14 residues. The CDR3 reads CASSSLWGTYEQYF.

The chain carries TRBV27 and TRBJ1-5. The CDR3 length is 13 residues. The germline V gene encodes CDR1 MNHEY and CDR2 SMNVEV (reference sequence). The CDR3: CASSPRGIQPQHF.

This chain uses TRBV20-1 with TRBJ2-7; there is no DNA to check the TCRdb D call of TRBD2. CDR1 and CDR2 from the germline V gene are DFQATT and SNEGSKA (reference sequence). The CDR3 runs 12 residues. CDR3 residues: CSASLAGVGQYF.

The chain carries TRBV2 and TRBJ2-2; TCRdb lists TRBD1, though no DNA is available to test this call. Germline CDR1 and CDR2: SNHLY and FYNNEI. The CDR3 consists of 15 residues. CDR3 loop: CASTGRGSNTGELFF.

CDR3: CASSEHITGQRRNEQFF. V is TRBV10-1 and J is TRBJ2-1; TCRdb's assignment of TRBD1 cannot be checked, as there is no DNA. CDR1 is WNHNN, CDR2 SYGVQD, per germline (reference sequence). The CDR3 totals 17 residues.

The rearrangement joins TRBV6-2 or TRBV6-3 to TRBJ1-5. CDR1 MNHEY and CDR2 SVGEGT come from the germline V gene. The CDR3 length is 14 residues. The CDR3: CASSQSRGNQPQHF.

The CDR3 is CASSSPTGSGYEQYF. The rearrangement uses TRBV28 and TRBJ2-7; checking the TCRdb D call of TRBD1 is not possible without DNA. The CDR3 is 15 amino acids. Germline CDR1 is MDHEN and CDR2 is SYDVKM.

This CDR3 reads CASSLAVGGAHTNYGYTF. This chain uses TRBV7-2 with TRBJ1-2; the D call from TCRdb, TRBD1, cannot be confirmed without DNA. CDR1 is SGHTA and CDR2 is FQGNSA in the germline V gene. The CDR3 length is 18 residues.

The chain uses TRBV28 and TRBJ2-1; TCRdb lists TRBD2, though no DNA is available to test this call. The germline V gene has CDR1 MDHEN and CDR2 SYDVKM. The CDR3 totals 13 residues. CDR3 protein: CASSPWAAGEQFF.

The chain recombines TRBV7-6 with TRBJ2-6; there is no DNA to check the TCRdb D call of TRBD1. The length of the CDR3 is 17 residues. Per germline, CDR1 SGHVS and CDR2 FNYEAQ. This chain's CDR3 is CASSPGGGDPGANVLTF.

The chain is built from TRBV4-1 and TRBJ2-5; TCRdb indicates TRBD2, and absent DNA this call remains unverified. Germline V gives CDR1 MGHRA, CDR2 YSYEKL. The length of the CDR3 is 14 residues. CDR3 protein: CASSVTISKETQYF.

The CDR3: CASSSKGLYSGNTIYF. The chain joins TRBV11-2 to TRBJ1-3. Germline loops: CDR1 SGHAT, CDR2 FQNNGV. This CDR3 has 16 amino acids.

The chain joins TRBV7-2 to TRBJ1-5; TCRdb proposes TRBD1, but this gene call is untestable without DNA. CDR1 SGHTA and CDR2 FQGNSA come from the germline V gene. This CDR3 comprises 16 residues. CDR3: CASSLEGRVNGQPQHF.

The V call is TRBV12-3 or TRBV12-4, the J call TRBJ2-7; lacking DNA, the TRBD2 call made by TCRdb goes unchecked. CDR3 length equals 15 residues. CDR3 residues: CASSPLGLAGSEQYF.

The J gene is TRBJ2-7, the V gene TRBV7-2; absent DNA, TCRdb's TRBD1 call cannot be checked. The germline V gene has CDR1 SGHTA and CDR2 FQGNSA. The CDR3 spans 15 residues. CDR3: CASSTGTRSSYEQYF.

This chain connects TRBV15 to TRBJ2-1; TCRdb proposes TRBD1, but this gene call is untestable without DNA. Germline CDR1 is LNHNV and CDR2 is YYDKDF (reference sequence). The CDR3 length is 13 residues. This CDR3 reads CATSSRDLYEQFF. Variable domain in full (rest from reference TRBV15 and TRBJ2-1): DAMVIQNPRYQVTQFGKPVTLSCSQTLNHNVMYWYQQKSSQAPKLLFHYYDKDFNNEADTPDNFQSRRPNTSFCFLDIRSPGLGDTAMYLCATSSRDLYEQFFGPGTRLTVL.

The rearrangement links TRBV5-5 to TRBJ1-5. Per the germline V gene, CDR1 is SGHKS and CDR2 is YYEKEE (reference sequence). The CDR3 totals 13 residues. CDR3 loop: CASSLGVNQPQHF. The full variable domain, completed using reference TRBV5-5 and TRBJ1-5, is DAGVTQSPTHLIKTRGQQVTLRCSPISGHKSVSWYQQVLGQGPQFIFQYYEKEERGRGNFPDRFSARQFPNYSSELNVNALLLGDSALYLCASSLGVNQPQHFGDGTRLSIL.

The chain uses TRBV5-5 and TRBJ2-2; as DNA is missing, the TRBD2 call by TCRdb cannot be tested. Germline V gives CDR1 SGHKS, CDR2 YYEKEE (reference sequence). This CDR3 contains 16 residues. This CDR3 reads CASSYRLAGEAGELFF.